The subject of this entry is one T cell receptor beta chain. The source of the sample is a study of shared T cell receptors in the human thymus. V trimming: 4 bases; J trimming: 2 bases; junction bases outside the gene matches: 7. The CDR3 is 15 residues long. Germline V CDR1 and CDR2: SGHNT, YYREEE (reference sequence). The table came from immunoSEQ multiplex PCR; TCRdb's copy has only in-frame clones and leaves some out. Of approximately 580,000 clones in the sample, 75% to 80% are singletons; the top ten hold less than 0.015%. These same data were also listed under a study on human thymus T cells. That source reports: The sample donors, healthy Finnish infants, were having corrective surgery for congenital heart defects. Thymus tissue for the work was resected from patients undergoing corrective heart surgery. Use of V and J genes seemed skewed within the thymic and blood repertoires. There were highly overlapping thymic repertoires among unrelated individuals, as related research reported.

The clonotype was recovered from a boy less than two years old with a congenital heart defect. The material sequenced was thymocytes. This chain connects TRBV5-4 to TRBJ2-7; TRBD1 matches at 9 bases. CDR3 in DNA: TGTGCCAGCAGCGGGTGGGGGACAGGGACCTACGAGCAGTACTTC. Amino acids: CASSGWGTGTYEQYF.